This entry features one T cell receptor beta chain sequence. The CDR3 loop spans 13 amino acids. Looked up from germline, CDR1 is SGHRS and CDR2 is YFSETQ. The V gene end was trimmed by 0 bases and the J gene end by 7 bases; junction bases not matched to a gene: 3. The sample belongs to a study of blood T cell repertoires in COVID-19. Data came from immunoSEQ multiplex PCR; TCRdb stores just in-frame clones and leaves some out. Of fewer than 200,000 clones listed, 88% are singletons. This receptor was taken from a man aged 35 to 55 with active or convalescent COVID-19. Material for sequencing was peripheral blood. The rearrangement links TRBV5-1 to TRBJ2-7; the match to TRBD2 covers 8 bases. The CDR3 here is CASSLGSGKEQYF. CDR3 in DNA: TGCGCCAGCAGCTTGGGTAGCGGGAAAGAGCAGTACTTC.